These 21 T cell receptor beta chains originate from one sample sequenced in a study of Graves' ophthalmopathy and Graves' hyperthyroidism. Scientists amplified the TCR beta CDR3 regions from RNA transcripts. HTBI primers were employed in first-round RT-PCR, then a second-round multiplex PCR followed. TCRdb processed the multiplex PCR reads anew with MiXCR; each CDR3 protein has one entry. The table has 600,000 to 650,000 distinct CDR3 sequences, 22% seen once; the top ten hold about 6.6%. Sequences were obtained from peripheral blood. The source is a woman aged 18-30 years with stable Graves' hyperthyroidism. Some clones in this sample may be carry-over from other donors' samples.

This clonotype came up many times. The chain carries TRBV20-1 and TRBJ2-5, with D possibly TRBD2 on 5 matching bases. There are 14 residues in the CDR3. Trimming took off 0 bases at V and 8 bases at J, with 16 bases between the two ends. CDR1 and CDR2 (germline): DFQATT, SNEGSKA (reference sequence). DNA of the CDR3: TGCAGTGCTAGAGATGCCCGGGAATCCAACACCCAGTACTTC. Its translation is CSARDARESNTQYF.

This clonotype was seen at least ten times. The V gene is TRBV20-1, the J gene TRBJ2-3; 8 positions match TRBD2. CDR3 length equals 13 residues. J gave up 6 bases and V 5 bases, and 7 bases lay outside the gene matches. Germline loops: CDR1 DFQATT, CDR2 SNEGSKA (reference sequence). The CDR3 DNA follows: TGCAGTGCTGAGGGACTAGTCAGCGATACGCAGTATTTT. It specifies CSAEGLVSDTQYF.

This clonotype appeared a few times. A read error may explain this, as a much larger clone is one base away. V gene TRBV3-1 combines with J gene TRBJ1-5; no reliable D call. The CDR3 spans 13 residues. V shed 3 bases and J shed 4 bases, with 7 bases lying between them. CDR1 and CDR2 (germline): LGHDT, YNNKEL (reference sequence). CDR3 region: CASSHGRNQPQHF. Written as DNA, the CDR3 is TGTGCCAGCAGCCACGGCAGAAATCAGCCCCAGCATTTT.

This clonotype was seen ten or more times. V and J are TRBV3-1 and TRBJ2-7, with D unclear. The ends were cut back, 3 bases at V and 0 bases at J, with 12 bases in the middle. CDR3 length: 15 amino acids. Germline V gives CDR1 LGHDT, CDR2 YNNKEL (reference sequence). The CDR3 region has the DNA TGTGCCAGCAGCCAGGCGGTTGGGTACTCCTACGAGCAGTACTTC. Translating gives CASSQAVGYSYEQYF.

This clonotype was recorded many times. The J gene is TRBJ2-5, the V gene TRBV14; D is possibly TRBD1 (6 bases). Trimming took 0 bases from V and 2 from J, leaving 16 bases between them. The germline V gene encodes CDR1 SGHDN and CDR2 FVKESK. This CDR3 has 17 residues. The CDR3 here is CASSQDRGNRVQETQYF. For the CDR3, the DNA is TGTGCCAGCAGCCAAGATAGGGGAAACAGGGTTCAAGAGACCCAGTACTTC.

J is TRBJ2-7 and V is TRBV5-1, with D perhaps given as TRBD1 or TRBD2 (5 bases each). V lost 4 bases to trimming and J lost 2 bases, with 16 bases between them. CDR1 is SGHRS, CDR2 YFSETQ, per germline. The CDR3 runs 15 residues. The CDR3 here is CASSTVGTATYEQYF. The CDR3 DNA sequence: TGCGCCAGCAGCACCGTAGGGACGGCCACCTACGAGCAGTACTTC. The whole variable domain, filled in from reference TRBV5-1 and TRBJ2-7, reads KAGVTQTPRYLIKTRGQQVTLSCSPISGHRSVSWYQQTPGQGLQFLFEYFSETQRNKGNFPGRFSGRQFSNSRSEMNVSTLELGDSALYLCASSTVGTATYEQYFGPGTRLTVT.

This sequence joins TRBV6-1 and TRBJ1-2; D gene ambiguous. Per germline, CDR1 MNHNS and CDR2 SASEGT. The CDR3 totals 12 residues. V lost 10 bases and J 4 bases, leaving 13 bases between the germline ends. The CDR3 sequence: CATLAGSYGYTF. CDR3 nucleotide sequence: TGTGCCACCCTGGCAGGTAGCTATGGCTACACCTTC.

The table lists this clonotype with many counts. The genes are TRBV20-1 and TRBJ1-1; TRBD1 matches at 7 bases. CDR3 length equals 14 residues. After removal of 5 bases from V and 2 bases from J, the junction contained 8 bases not matched to a gene. Germline CDR1 is DFQATT and CDR2 is SNEGSKA (reference sequence). The CDR3 reads CSAGPGGFNTEAFF. CDR3 sequence (DNA): TGCAGTGCTGGCCCAGGGGGTTTCAACACTGAAGCTTTCTTT.

At least ten counts were recorded for this clonotype. The rearrangement joins TRBV28 to TRBJ2-7; no firm D call. In germline, CDR1 is MDHEN, CDR2 SYDVKM. The CDR3 covers 17 residues. The V end lost 2 bases, the J end lost 5 bases, and 22 bases lay between the germline ends. The CDR3, as DNA: TGTGCCAGCAGTTTAAGTTCAGGCAAAAGGGCCTTCCACGAGCAGTACTTC. Translating gives CASSLSSGKRAFHEQYF. Looking up the rest from reference TRBV28 and TRBJ2-7 gives the full variable domain: DVKVTQSSRYLVKRTGEKVFLECVQDMDHENMFWYRQDPGLGLRLIYFSYDVKMKEKGDIPEGYSVSREKKERFSLILESASTNQTSMYLCASSLSSGKRAFHEQYFGPGTRLTVT.

This clonotype has a count of ten or more. The chain is built from TRBV28 and TRBJ2-7, with 7 bases lining up with TRBD1. Germline CDR1 reads MDHEN; CDR2 reads SYDVKM. The CDR3 loop spans 14 amino acids. After removal of 6 bases from V and 1 base from J, the junction contained 6 bases not matched to a gene. The CDR3 loop reads CASREPGQSYEQYF. The CDR3 nucleotides are TGTGCCAGCAGAGAACCGGGACAGTCCTACGAGCAGTACTTC.

The chain joins TRBV11-1 to TRBJ1-1, with a tentative D call TRBD1 (5 bases). The CDR3 sequence is 16 residues long. Trimming left V 5 bases short and J 1 base short, with 17 bases between. Germline CDR1 reads SGHAT; CDR2 reads FQDESV (reference sequence). The CDR3 DNA is TGTGCCAGCAGCCCCCTAGGGTGGAGGGGGAACACTGAAGCTTTCTTT. Amino acid sequence: CASSPLGWRGNTEAFF.

This clonotype was detected many times. The chain has TRBV11-2 and TRBJ1-6; 8 bases are a match to TRBD1. V dropped 6 bases and J dropped 7; count of bases not matched to a gene: 5. The CDR3 runs to 14 residues. In germline, CDR1 is SGHAT, CDR2 FQNNGV. The DNA for the CDR3 is TGTGCCAGCAGTTGGACAGGGAGGAATTCACCCCTCCACTTT. As protein: CASSWTGRNSPLHF. Full variable domain (rest looked up from reference TRBV11-2 and TRBJ1-6): EAGVAQSPRYKIIEKRQSVAFWCNPISGHATLYWYQQILGQGPKLLIQFQNNGVVDDSQLPKDRFSAERLKGVDSTLKIQPAKLEDSAVYLCASSWTGRNSPLHFGNGTRLTVT.

This clonotype occurred many times. The chain recombines TRBV6-2 or TRBV6-3 with TRBJ1-1; D is undetermined. With 7 bases removed from V and 1 base from J, the gap between germline ends came to 7 bases. This CDR3 has 12 amino acids. The germline V gene encodes CDR1 MNHEY and CDR2 SVGEGT. The CDR3 nucleotides are TGTGCCAGCATTGACACGAACACTGAAGCTTTCTTT. This codes for CASIDTNTEAFF.

Only a few counts were recorded for this clonotype. The genes are TRBV11-2 and TRBJ2-7; D gene uncertain. The CDR3 is made up of 12 amino acids. The germline V gene has CDR1 SGHAT and CDR2 FQNNGV. Trimming removed 4 bases from V and 11 bases from J, with 15 bases in between. CDR3 nucleotides: TGTGCCAGCAGCTGGGAAGGCTACTTAAAGTACTTC. Its translation is CASSWEGYLKYF.

This clonotype was found many times. V usage is TRBV19 and J usage is TRBJ1-3; D gene unclear. The ends were cut back, 3 bases at V and 0 bases at J, with 6 bases in the middle. The CDR3 is made up of 14 amino acids. CDR1 is LNHDA and CDR2 is SQIVND in the germline V gene (reference sequence). The CDR3 here is CASSIQSSGNTIYF. The CDR3 coding sequence is TGTGCCAGTAGTATTCAGAGCTCTGGAAACACCATATATTTT.

This clonotype was recorded a few times. The V gene is TRBV7-2, the J gene TRBJ1-1, with 9 nucleotides matching TRBD1. Trimming took 5 bases from V and 0 from J; bases not matched to a gene: 4. The CDR3 is 15 residues long. Germline CDR1 reads SGHTA; CDR2 reads FQGNSA. CDR3 DNA sequence: TGTGCCAGCAGCCCTGGGGACAGGGTGAACACTGAAGCTTTCTTT. Translation gives CASSPGDRVNTEAFF.

The table lists this clonotype with many counts. J is TRBJ1-1 and V is TRBV6-1; unclear D gene. Deletions cut 5 bases from V and 8 bases from J, with 15 bases between. The CDR3 is made up of 13 amino acids. Germline assignment: CDR1 MNHNS and CDR2 SASEGT. CDR3 amino acids: CASSQISGHEAFF. The CDR3, as DNA: TGTGCCAGCAGTCAAATATCCGGGCACGAAGCTTTCTTT.

This rearrangement joins TRBV6-1 to TRBJ1-5; D not certain. The CDR3 contains 15 residues. The germline V gene has CDR1 MNHNS and CDR2 SASEGT. Trimming pared 6 bases from V and 3 bases from J, leaving 15 bases between. The CDR3 DNA reads as TGTGCCAGCAGAAAATGGACCGAGAACAATCAGCCCCAGCATTTT. This codes for CASRKWTENNQPQHF.

This clonotype was observed at least ten times. V usage is TRBV9 and J usage is TRBJ2-7, with D possibly being TRBD1 or TRBD2 (5 bases each). Germline CDR1 reads SGDLS; CDR2 reads YYNGEE. V gave up 3 bases and J gave up 3 bases, with 22 bases separating them. The CDR3 extends over 17 amino acids. CDR3 loop: CASSAPVRGPTCYEQYF. In DNA, the CDR3 is TGTGCCAGCAGCGCACCCGTACGGGGACCTACATGCTACGAGCAGTACTTC.

This clonotype has a count of ten or more. CDR3 sequence (DNA): TGTGCCTGGAGTGTTGAGACCCCAGAGACCCAGTACTTC. Amino acid sequence: CAWSVETPETQYF. This chain links TRBV30 with TRBJ2-5; no firm D call. The V gene's germline CDR1 is GTSNPN and CDR2 SVGIG (reference sequence). V lost 0 bases to trimming and J lost 4 bases, with 9 bases between them. The CDR3 spans 13 residues.

This clonotype was observed at least ten times. J is TRBJ1-6 and V is TRBV27; possible D gene TRBD1, 6 bases. The V and J ends lost 3 bases and 6 bases respectively, with 21 bases between them. The CDR3 contains 18 residues. Germline V gives CDR1 MNHEY, CDR2 SMNVEV (reference sequence). The CDR3 protein is CASSFEGGTPGPNSPLHF. The CDR3 coding sequence is TGTGCCAGCAGTTTCGAGGGGGGGACCCCCGGACCTAATTCACCCCTCCACTTT.